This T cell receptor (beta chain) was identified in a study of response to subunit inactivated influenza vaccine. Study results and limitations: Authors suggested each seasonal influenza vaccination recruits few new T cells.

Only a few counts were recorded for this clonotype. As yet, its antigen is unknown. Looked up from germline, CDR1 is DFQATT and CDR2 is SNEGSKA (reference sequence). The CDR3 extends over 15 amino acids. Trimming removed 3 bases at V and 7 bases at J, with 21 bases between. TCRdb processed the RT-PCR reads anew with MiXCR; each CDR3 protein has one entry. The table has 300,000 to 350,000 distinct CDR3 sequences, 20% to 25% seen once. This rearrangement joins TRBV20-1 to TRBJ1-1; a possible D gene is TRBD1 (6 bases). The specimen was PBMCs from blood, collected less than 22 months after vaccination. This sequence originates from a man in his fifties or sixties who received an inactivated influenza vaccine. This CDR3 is CSARDIYRELVEAFF. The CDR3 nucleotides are TGCAGTGCTAGGGACATCTACAGGGAGTTAGTTGAAGCTTTCTTT.